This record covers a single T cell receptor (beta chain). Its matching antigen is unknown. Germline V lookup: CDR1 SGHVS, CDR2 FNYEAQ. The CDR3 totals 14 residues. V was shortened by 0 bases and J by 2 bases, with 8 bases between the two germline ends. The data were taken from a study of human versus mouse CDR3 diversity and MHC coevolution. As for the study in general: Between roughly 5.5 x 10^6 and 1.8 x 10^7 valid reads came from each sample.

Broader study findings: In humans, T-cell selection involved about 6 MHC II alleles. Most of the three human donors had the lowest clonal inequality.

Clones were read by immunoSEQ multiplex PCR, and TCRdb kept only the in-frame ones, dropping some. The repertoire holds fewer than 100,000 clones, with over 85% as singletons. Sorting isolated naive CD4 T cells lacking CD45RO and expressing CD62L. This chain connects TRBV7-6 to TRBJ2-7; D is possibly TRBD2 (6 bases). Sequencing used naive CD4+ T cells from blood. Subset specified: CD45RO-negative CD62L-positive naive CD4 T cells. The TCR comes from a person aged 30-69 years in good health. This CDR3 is CASSLAEGPYEQYF. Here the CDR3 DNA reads TGTGCCAGCAGCTTAGCGGAGGGTCCCTACGAGCAGTACTTC.